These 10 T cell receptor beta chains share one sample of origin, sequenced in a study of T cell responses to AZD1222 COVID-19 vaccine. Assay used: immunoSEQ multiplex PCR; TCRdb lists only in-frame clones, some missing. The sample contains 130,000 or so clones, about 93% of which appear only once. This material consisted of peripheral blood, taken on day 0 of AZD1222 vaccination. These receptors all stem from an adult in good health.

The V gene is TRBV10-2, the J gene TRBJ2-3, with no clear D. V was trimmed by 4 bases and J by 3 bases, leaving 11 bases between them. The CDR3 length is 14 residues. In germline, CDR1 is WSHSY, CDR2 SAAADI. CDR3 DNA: TGCGCCAGCAGTGGGGTAGCCTCGACAGATACGCAGTATTTT. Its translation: CASSGVASTDTQYF.

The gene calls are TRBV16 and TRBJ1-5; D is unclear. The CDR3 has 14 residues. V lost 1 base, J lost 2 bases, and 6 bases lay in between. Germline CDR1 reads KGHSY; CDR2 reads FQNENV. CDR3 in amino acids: CASSQFRGNQPQHF. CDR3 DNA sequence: TGTGCCAGCAGCCAATTTCGTGGCAATCAGCCCCAGCATTTT.

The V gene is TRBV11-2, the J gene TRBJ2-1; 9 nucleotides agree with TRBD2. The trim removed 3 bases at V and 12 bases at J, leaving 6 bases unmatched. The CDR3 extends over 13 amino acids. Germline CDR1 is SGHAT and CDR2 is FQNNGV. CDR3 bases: TGTGCCAGCAGCTTCCCGTCAGCGGGAGGGCAGTTCTTC. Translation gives CASSFPSAGGQFF.

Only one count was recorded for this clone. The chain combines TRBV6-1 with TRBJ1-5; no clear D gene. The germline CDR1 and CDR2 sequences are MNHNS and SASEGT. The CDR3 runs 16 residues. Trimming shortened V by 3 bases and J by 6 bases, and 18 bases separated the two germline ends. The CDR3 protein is CASSEGVWAVSQPQHF. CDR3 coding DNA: TGTGCCAGCAGTGAGGGTGTTTGGGCAGTTTCTCAGCCCCAGCATTTT.

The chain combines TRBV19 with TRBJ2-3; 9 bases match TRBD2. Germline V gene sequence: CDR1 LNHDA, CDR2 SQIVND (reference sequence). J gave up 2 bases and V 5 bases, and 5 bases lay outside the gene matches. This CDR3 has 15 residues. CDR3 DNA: TGTGCCAGTAGTCTGGCGGGGGGGCCCACAGATACGCAGTATTTT. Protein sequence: CASSLAGGPTDTQYF.

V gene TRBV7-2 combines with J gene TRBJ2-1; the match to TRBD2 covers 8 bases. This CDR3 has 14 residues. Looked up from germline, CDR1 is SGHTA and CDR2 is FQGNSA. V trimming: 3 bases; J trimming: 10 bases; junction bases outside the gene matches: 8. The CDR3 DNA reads TGTGCCAGCAGCTTCCCCGGCGGGGGGACCGAGCAGTTCTTC. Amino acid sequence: CASSFPGGGTEQFF.

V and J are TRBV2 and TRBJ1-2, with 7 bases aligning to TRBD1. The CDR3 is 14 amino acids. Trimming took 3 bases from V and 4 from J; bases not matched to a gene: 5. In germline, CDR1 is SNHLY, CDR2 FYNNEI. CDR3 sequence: CASSEPGQIYGYTF. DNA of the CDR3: TGTGCCAGCAGTGAGCCGGGACAGATCTATGGCTACACCTTC.

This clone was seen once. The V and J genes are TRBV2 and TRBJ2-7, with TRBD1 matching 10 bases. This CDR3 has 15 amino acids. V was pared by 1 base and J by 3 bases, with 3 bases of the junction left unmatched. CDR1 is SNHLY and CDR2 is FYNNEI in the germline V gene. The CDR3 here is CASSEGGQGNYEQYF. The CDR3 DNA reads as TGTGCCAGCAGTGAAGGGGGACAGGGGAACTACGAGCAGTACTTC. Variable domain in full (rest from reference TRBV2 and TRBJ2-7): EPEVTQTPSHQVTQMGQEVILRCVPISNHLYFYWYRQILGQKVEFLVSFYNNEISEKSEIFDDQFSVERPDGSNFTLKIRSTKLEDSAMYFCASSEGGQGNYEQYFGPGTRLTVT.

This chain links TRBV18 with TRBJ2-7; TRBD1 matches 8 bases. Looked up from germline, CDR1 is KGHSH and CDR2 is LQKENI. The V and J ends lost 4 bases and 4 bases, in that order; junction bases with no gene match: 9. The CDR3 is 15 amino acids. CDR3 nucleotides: TGTGCCAGCTCACGTGGACAGGGTGGGATATACGAGCAGTACTTC. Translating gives CASSRGQGGIYEQYF.

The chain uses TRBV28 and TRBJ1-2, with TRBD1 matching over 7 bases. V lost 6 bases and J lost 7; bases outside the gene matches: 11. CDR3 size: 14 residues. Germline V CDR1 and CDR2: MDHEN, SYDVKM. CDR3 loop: CASRRQGGFSGYTF. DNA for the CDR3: TGTGCCAGCAGACGACAGGGCGGCTTCTCTGGCTACACCTTC.